This T cell receptor beta chain was obtained from a study of beta chain features in type 1 diabetes. Notes on this clone: What it binds is unknown.

On average, the one heparinised blood draw given by each donor was roughly 100 mL. Using CD45RO/CCR7/CD25/CD127/CD95/CD27, CD4+ naive, central memory, regulatory and stem cell-like memory cells were sorted. Study observations and caveats: A closer apparent resemblance between naive, central memory and Treg TCRB repertoires was seen in patients than in healthy donors. Significant though moderate, a shortening of TCRB CDR3s appeared in all four CD4+ subsets of Type 1 diabetes patients.

The CDR3 runs to 14 residues. Germline CDR1 reads SGHAT; CDR2 reads FQNNGV. V trimming: 1 base; J trimming: 7 bases; junction bases outside the gene matches: 4. The sequenced template was cDNA made from the entire isolated RNA. TCRdb's copy holds only in-frame clones and misses some; the assay was immunoSEQ multiplex PCR. The sample carries 300,000 or so clones, roughly 13% recorded once. This chain links TRBV11-2 with TRBJ2-1, with 7 bases aligning to TRBD2. The sample taken for sequencing was naive CD4+ T cells from blood. This receptor was obtained from a young woman with type 1 diabetes. CDR3 nucleotides: TGTGCCAGCAGCTTAGTTGGCGGGAGAAATGAGCAGTTCTTC. Translation: CASSLVGGRNEQFF. The whole variable domain, filled in from reference TRBV11-2 and TRBJ2-1, reads EAGVAQSPRYKIIEKRQSVAFWCNPISGHATLYWYQQILGQGPKLLIQFQNNGVVDDSQLPKDRFSAERLKGVDSTLKIQPAKLEDSAVYLCASSLVGGRNEQFFGPGTRLTVL.